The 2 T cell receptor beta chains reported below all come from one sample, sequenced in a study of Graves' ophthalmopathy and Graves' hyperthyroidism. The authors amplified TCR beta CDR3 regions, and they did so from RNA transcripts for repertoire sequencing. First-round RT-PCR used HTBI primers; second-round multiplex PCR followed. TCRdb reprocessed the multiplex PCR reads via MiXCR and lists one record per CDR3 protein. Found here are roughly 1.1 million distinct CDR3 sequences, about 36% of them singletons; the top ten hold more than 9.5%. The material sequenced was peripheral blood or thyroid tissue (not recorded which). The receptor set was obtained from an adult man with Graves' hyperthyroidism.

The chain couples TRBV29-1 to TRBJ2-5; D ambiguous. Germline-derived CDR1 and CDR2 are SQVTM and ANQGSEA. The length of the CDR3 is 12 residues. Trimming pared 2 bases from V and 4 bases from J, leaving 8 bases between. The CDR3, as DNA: TGCAGCGTTGAAATCTCGACAGAGACCCAGTACTTC. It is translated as CSVEISTETQYF.

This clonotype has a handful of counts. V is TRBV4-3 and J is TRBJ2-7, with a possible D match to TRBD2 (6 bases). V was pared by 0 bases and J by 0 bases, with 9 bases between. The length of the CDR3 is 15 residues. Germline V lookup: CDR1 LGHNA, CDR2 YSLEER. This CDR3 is CASSQDLTSSYEQYF. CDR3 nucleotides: TGCGCCAGCAGCCAAGATCTGACTAGCTCCTACGAGCAGTACTTC.